This T cell receptor beta chain was found in a study of blood T cell repertoires in COVID-19. Study overall: Donors in the United States, Italy and Spain gave samples during acute or convalescent COVID-19. In each case, the material was cDNA or gDNA derived from T cells, B-cell-depleted T cells, or PBMCs.

There are 13 residues in the CDR3. From germline, CDR1 is SGHTA and CDR2 FQGTGA. V lost 4 bases to trimming and J lost 6 bases; unmatched junction nucleotides: 3. In the original analysis: From reference gene primer amplification, estimates of nucleated cell counts were derived. Measured with immunoSEQ multiplex PCR; TCRdb has only the in-frame clones, and not every one. V and J calls and clone size follow that table, whereas D and trimming were derived from the DNA. The data contain tens of thousands of clones, about 90% of them singletons. Sequencing was performed on peripheral blood. This sequence was found in an elderly woman with active COVID-19. The rearrangement uses TRBV7-3 and TRBJ2-1, with 7 bases that match TRBD2. CDR3 loop: CASSSGGINEQFF. As DNA, the CDR3 is TGTGCCAGCAGCTCGGGGGGAATCAATGAGCAGTTCTTC.